This TCR beta chain originates from a study of blood T cell repertoires in COVID-19. Study details: Sites in the United States, Italy and Spain provided acute and convalescent COVID-19 samples. T cells, B-cell-depleted T cells, or PBMCs supplied cDNA or gDNA.

This clone has just one count. As handled by the study authors: Reference gene primer amplification gave estimated nucleated cell counts. The assay was immunoSEQ multiplex PCR, and TCRdb's table has in-frame clones only and misses some. The DNA gave D and trimming, while V, J and clone size come from that table. This sample has 80,000 to 95,000 clones, with 75% to 90% found just once. There are 14 residues in the CDR3. CDR1 and CDR2 from the germline V gene are LNHDA and SQIVND (reference sequence). V trimming: 4 bases; J trimming: 3 bases; junction bases outside the gene matches: 3. Material: peripheral blood. The gene calls are TRBV19 and TRBJ1-1; 9 nucleotides match TRBD1. This receptor was obtained from a woman in her 70s with acute or convalescent COVID-19. The CDR3 sequence is CASSTQGAYTEAFF. The CDR3 DNA is TGTGCCAGTAGTACACAGGGGGCGTACACTGAAGCTTTCTTT.